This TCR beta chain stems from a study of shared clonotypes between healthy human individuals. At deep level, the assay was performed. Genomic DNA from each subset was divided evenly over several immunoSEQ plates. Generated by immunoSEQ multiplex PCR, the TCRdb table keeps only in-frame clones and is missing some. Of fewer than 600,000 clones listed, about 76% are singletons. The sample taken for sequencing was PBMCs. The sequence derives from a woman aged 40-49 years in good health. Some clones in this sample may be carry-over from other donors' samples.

The CDR3: CASSFQVGQGFVKQFF. The CDR3 bases are TGTGCCAGCAGTTTTCAAGTCGGACAGGGGTTCGTAAAGCAGTTCTTC. The chain recombines TRBV27 with TRBJ2-1; TRBD1 aligns across 9 bases. Germline values: CDR1 MNHEY, CDR2 SMNVEV (reference sequence). The CDR3 loop spans 16 amino acids. Unmatched junction bases numbered 14, after V lost 3 bases and J lost 11 bases.